Listed below are T cell receptor beta chains from one sample, sequenced in a study of T cell responses to AZD1222 COVID-19 vaccine. Profiling relied on immunoSEQ multiplex PCR, and the TCRdb table lists in-frame clones only, not all of them. The data contain 200,000 to 300,000 clones, over 85% of them seen just once; the ten biggest clones take up less than 0.6%. The source was peripheral blood, collected on day 0 of AZD1222 vaccination. Source of these receptors: an adult in good health. Both conserved end residues are part of each CDR3. The D gene is left open where the match is weak. Clone sizes are given selectively: once, few, many, or a class where the clone is expanded.

v_gene: TRBV5-4
abundance: NA
d_gene: NA
j_gene: TRBJ2-2
CDR3aa: CASTTGAGANTGELFF
CDR3nt: TGTGCCAGCACCACGGGTGCAGGCGCGAACACCGGGGAGCTGTTTTTT

v_gene: TRBV6-4
abundance: once
d_gene: TRBD1
j_gene: TRBJ1-6
CDR3aa: CARRDRGRPLHF
CDR3nt: TGTGCCAGACGGGACAGGGGGCGCCCCCTCCACTTT

v_gene: TRBV3-1/TRBV3-2
abundance: NA
d_gene: NA
j_gene: TRBJ1-1
CDR3aa: CASSQERTATGTEAFF
CDR3nt: TGTGCCAGCAGCCAAGAACGGACAGCCACGGGGACTGAAGCTTTCTTT

v_gene: TRBV5-1
abundance: NA
d_gene: NA
j_gene: TRBJ1-1
CDR3aa: CASSPVGGPMIGTEAFF
CDR3nt: TGCGCCAGCAGCCCCGTGGGCGGACCCATGATTGGTACTGAAGCTTTCTTT

v_gene: TRBV9
abundance: NA
d_gene: NA
j_gene: TRBJ2-3
CDR3aa: CASSLEGGIGDTQYF
CDR3nt: TGTGCCAGCAGTTTAGAGGGGGGCATTGGGGATACGCAGTATTTT

v_gene: TRBV27
abundance: once
d_gene: TRBD2
j_gene: TRBJ2-7
CDR3aa: CASSPLATSGRSEQYF
CDR3nt: TGTGCCAGCAGCCCCCTTGCGACTAGCGGGAGGTCCGAGCAGTACTTC

v_gene: TRBV27
abundance: once
d_gene: NA
j_gene: TRBJ1-6
CDR3aa: CASSWEKHFNSPLHF
CDR3nt: TGTGCCAGCAGTTGGGAAAAGCACTTTAATTCACCCCTCCACTTT

v_gene: TRBV15
abundance: NA
d_gene: NA
j_gene: TRBJ2-1
CDR3aa: CATSTGPQAIYNEQFF
CDR3nt: TGTGCCACCAGCACCGGACCGCAGGCTATCTACAATGAGCAGTTCTTC

v_gene: TRBV29-1
abundance: once
d_gene: NA
j_gene: TRBJ1-3
CDR3aa: CSARRGRAGNTIYF
CDR3nt: TGCAGCGCCCGAAGGGGCAGGGCTGGAAACACCATATATTTT

v_gene: TRBV11-2
abundance: NA
d_gene: NA
j_gene: TRBJ2-5
CDR3aa: CASSRVEETQYF
CDR3nt: TGTGCCAGCAGCCGAGTTGAGGAGACCCAGTACTTC

v_gene: TRBV7-2
abundance: NA
d_gene: NA
j_gene: TRBJ2-3
CDR3aa: CASSIGTGTDTQYF
CDR3nt: TGTGCCAGCAGCATCGGGACTGGCACAGATACGCAGTATTTT

v_gene: TRBV5-1
abundance: NA
d_gene: TRBD2
j_gene: TRBJ2-1
CDR3aa: CASSLRLADNEQFF
CDR3nt: TGCGCCAGCAGCTTGAGACTAGCGGACAATGAGCAGTTCTTC

v_gene: TRBV24-1
abundance: NA
d_gene: TRBD1
j_gene: TRBJ1-2
CDR3aa: CATSDPNTGAGYTF
CDR3nt: TGTGCCACCAGTGACCCAAATACAGGGGCTGGCTACACCTTC

v_gene: TRBV5-1
abundance: NA
d_gene: TRBD1
j_gene: TRBJ2-7
CDR3aa: CASSPGTGFEQYF
CDR3nt: TGCGCCAGCAGCCCCGGGACAGGGTTCGAGCAGTACTTC

v_gene: TRBV6-5
abundance: NA
d_gene: NA
j_gene: TRBJ1-3
CDR3aa: CASSFGASGNTIYF
CDR3nt: TGTGCCAGCAGTTTCGGGGCGTCAGGAAACACCATATATTTT

v_gene: TRBV4-1
abundance: NA
d_gene: TRBD2
j_gene: TRBJ2-7
CDR3aa: CASSQSLAEEQYF
CDR3nt: TGCGCCAGCAGCCAAAGCCTAGCGGAAGAGCAGTACTTC